This T cell receptor (beta chain) was recovered during a study of prognosis after radiotherapy for stage I lung cancer. Background on the study: The authors enrolled stage I non-small cell lung cancer patients between April 2018 and January 2019. Study-level results: Stereotactic body radiation therapy was followed by fewer unique TCR clones, median approximately 9,100 versus 7,200.

Template was genomic DNA; TCR beta CDR3 amplified in two multiplex PCR rounds. Each TRBV and TRBJ gene had its own primer in the first PCR round. In the second PCR round, amplification relied on universal primers. MiXCR was run by TCRdb on the multiplex PCR reads, yielding one entry per CDR3 protein. There are about 26,000 distinct CDR3 sequences in the sample; roughly 30% occur only once, and around 32% lies in the top ten. Two time points each involved a draw of 4.5 to 7.5 milliliters of peripheral blood. On this clonotype itself: No antigen is known for it. Without the conserved terminal phenylalanine or tryptophan, this CDR3 likely stems from a read error.

In germline, CDR1 is MNHGY, CDR2 SVAAGI. CDR3 size: 15 residues. The chain is built from TRBV6-9 and TRBJ1-2; 7 bases map to TRBD1. This specimen consisted of PBMCs, obtained before or after stereotactic body radiation therapy (not recorded which). The TCR originated in a donor at least 50 years old with non-small cell lung cancer. CDR3 in amino acids: CARSYSNRGNYGYTL. Written as DNA, the CDR3 is TGTGCCAGAAGTTACTCGAACAGGGGTAACTATGGCTACACCTTA.